These T cell receptor beta chains were read from a single sample in a study of T cells in Graves' hyperthyroidism and ophthalmopathy. TCRdb re-called the multiplex PCR reads through MiXCR, storing one row per CDR3 protein. The sample shows 400,000 or so distinct CDR3 sequences, 11% to 15% of them seen only once. Sequenced: blood. Receptors were obtained from a man in his fifties or sixties with Graves' ophthalmopathy. CDR3s include the opening cysteine and the closing phenylalanine or tryptophan. The D gene is left open where the match is weak. The size field is filled for only some rows; it gives once, few, many or a size class.

J: TRBJ1-6
V: TRBV3-1
length: 16
D: TRBD1
size: .
DNA: TGTGCCAGCAGCCAAGCTTGGGACAGGGACAATTCACCCCTCCACTTT
CDR3: CASSQAWDRDNSPLHF

J: TRBJ1-3
V: TRBV6-1
length: 12
D: .
size: many
DNA: TGTGCCAGCAGTGAATTGGTAAACACCATATATTTT
CDR3: CASSELVNTIYF

J: TRBJ2-7
V: TRBV5-1
length: 14
D: TRBD1
size: few
DNA: TGCGCCAGCAGCCCCCGGACAGGGGCCTACGAGCAGTACTTC
CDR3: CASSPRTGAYEQYF

J: TRBJ2-4
V: TRBV27
length: 13
D: .
size: .
DNA: TGTGCCAGCGGGGCACAGGGTTCCAACATTCAGTACTTC
CDR3: CASGAQGSNIQYF

J: TRBJ1-2
V: TRBV6-1
length: 14
D: TRBD1
size: few
DNA: TGTGCCAGCGGGGGGACAGGGACGCACTATGGCTACACCTTC
CDR3: CASGGTGTHYGYTF

J: TRBJ1-1
V: TRBV2
length: 14
D: .
size: many
DNA: TGTGCCAGCAGTGTACAGGGAGTAGGGACTGAAGCTTTCTTT
CDR3: CASSVQGVGTEAFF

J: TRBJ2-7
V: TRBV2
length: 12
D: .
size: few
DNA: TGTGCCAGCCGTAGCGGATCCTACGAGCAGTACTTC
CDR3: CASRSGSYEQYF

J: TRBJ2-2
V: TRBV9
length: 14
D: .
size: .
DNA: TGTGCCAGCAGCGTGTCTGCATCCACCGGGGAGCTGTTTTTT
CDR3: CASSVSASTGELFF

J: TRBJ2-1
V: TRBV27
length: 12
D: TRBD1
size: .
DNA: TGTGCCAGCAGTTTAGACAGGGATGAGCAGTTCTTC
CDR3: CASSLDRDEQFF

J: TRBJ2-1
V: TRBV27
length: 17
D: TRBD2
size: many
DNA: TGTGCCAGCAGTCCATATCCCCAAGCGGGAGGGGGAAATGAGCAGTTCTTC
CDR3: CASSPYPQAGGGNEQFF

J: TRBJ2-2
V: TRBV7-9
length: 16
D: TRBD2
size: few
DNA: TGTGCCAGCAGCTCCCCGGTTTTCGGGGGGACCGGGGAGCTGTTTTTT
CDR3: CASSSPVFGGTGELFF

J: TRBJ2-5
V: TRBV4-1
length: 18
D: .
size: .
DNA: TGCGCCAGCAGCCAAGGCAATGCCGCCCCGGTCCCCCAAGAGACCCAGTACTTC
CDR3: CASSQGNAAPVPQETQYF

J: TRBJ1-2
V: TRBV6-1
length: 14
D: TRBD1
size: few
DNA: TGTGCCAGCAGCAGGGAACAGGGGGCGCGTGGCTACACCTTC
CDR3: CASSREQGARGYTF

J: TRBJ1-6
V: TRBV28
length: 15
D: .
size: .
DNA: TGTGCCAGCATCTTGAGGGGCTCTTATAATTCACCCCTCCACTTT
CDR3: CASILRGSYNSPLHF

J: TRBJ2-6
V: TRBV3-1
length: 16
D: .
size: few
DNA: TGTGCCAGCAGCCAAGGTTTCAGTTCTGGGGCCAACGTCCTGACTTTC
CDR3: CASSQGFSSGANVLTF

J: TRBJ2-7
V: TRBV28
length: 17
D: TRBD2
size: few
DNA: TGTGCCAGCAGTATGCCGGGACTAGCGGGAAATTCCTACGAGCAGTACTTC
CDR3: CASSMPGLAGNSYEQYF

J: TRBJ2-3
V: TRBV30
length: 18
D: .
size: few
DNA: TGTGCCTGGAGTGTATCGGGGGCTAGCAAAAGGTGGACAGATACGCAGTATTTT
CDR3: CAWSVSGASKRWTDTQYF

J: TRBJ2-1
V: TRBV3-1
length: 14
D: TRBD2
size: .
DNA: TGTGCCAGCAGCCAAAGAGCGGGGAACAATGAGCAGTTCTTC
CDR3: CASSQRAGNNEQFF

J: TRBJ2-3
V: TRBV2
length: 15
D: TRBD2
size: many
DNA: TGTGCCAGCAGAGGACTAGCGGACACTTGGGATACGCAGTATTTT
CDR3: CASRGLADTWDTQYF

J: TRBJ2-7
V: TRBV19
length: 15
D: TRBD1
size: .
DNA: TGTGCCAGTAAAAGCCGGGACAGTGCCTCCTACGAGCAGTACTTC
CDR3: CASKSRDSASYEQYF

J: TRBJ2-1
V: TRBV10-1
length: 13
D: .
size: .
DNA: TGCGCCAGCAGTGAGTGGGAGAGGAATGAGCAGTTCTTC
CDR3: CASSEWERNEQFF

J: TRBJ1-2
V: TRBV6-1
length: 16
D: .
size: many
DNA: TGTGCCAGCATCAACTATCCGGGCCAGACCAGCTATGGCTACACCTTC
CDR3: CASINYPGQTSYGYTF

J: TRBJ1-4
V: TRBV6-5
length: 15
D: .
size: few
DNA: TGTGCCAGCAGTTCCCTCGCCGGATCTAATGAAAAACTGTTTTTT
CDR3: CASSSLAGSNEKLFF

J: TRBJ2-7
V: TRBV9
length: 14
D: .
size: .
DNA: TGTGCCAGCAGCGTAGGACGGGAGTCCTACGAGCAGTACTTC
CDR3: CASSVGRESYEQYF

J: TRBJ2-3
V: TRBV2
length: 13
D: .
size: .
DNA: TGTGCCAGCATCTCCGGGGCGCGTGATACGCAGTATTTT
CDR3: CASISGARDTQYF

J: TRBJ2-2
V: TRBV20-1
length: 17
D: TRBD2
size: few
DNA: TGCAGTGCTAGAGATCCGGGGCTAGCGGGATATAGCGGGGAGCTGTTTTTT
CDR3: CSARDPGLAGYSGELFF

J: TRBJ2-3
V: TRBV6-2/TRBV6-3
length: 15
D: .
size: few
DNA: TGTGCCAGCAGTTACCTGTTATCCCGATCAGATACGCAGTATTTT
CDR3: CASSYLLSRSDTQYF

J: TRBJ2-3
V: TRBV12-3/TRBV12-4
length: 20
D: TRBD2
size: many
DNA: TGTGCCAGCAGCCTAACTAGCGGGAAAAGGGGACATATACCCACAGATACGCAGTATTTT
CDR3: CASSLTSGKRGHIPTDTQYF

J: TRBJ2-5
V: TRBV3-1
length: 17
D: TRBD2
size: many
DNA: TGTGCCAGCAGCCACCGGACTAGCGGAATTAGTCCGGAGACCCAGTACTTC
CDR3: CASSHRTSGISPETQYF

J: TRBJ2-7
V: TRBV19
length: 14
D: TRBD2
size: .
DNA: TGTGCCAGTAGTACCTCGCGGGAGGCCTACGAGCAGTACTTC
CDR3: CASSTSREAYEQYF

J: TRBJ2-5
V: TRBV9
length: 18
D: TRBD2
size: .
DNA: TGTGCCAGCAGCGTCGCCCCGACTAGCGGGGGGAACCAAGAGACCCAGTACTTC
CDR3: CASSVAPTSGGNQETQYF

J: TRBJ1-2
V: TRBV28
length: 13
D: TRBD1
size: many
DNA: TGTGCCATCCGACAGGGGGCGGATTATGGCTACACCTTC
CDR3: CAIRQGADYGYTF

J: TRBJ2-7
V: TRBV13
length: 17
D: TRBD2
size: .
DNA: TGTGCCAGCAGCGACCGCTCTACTAGCGGGAGCGTCTACGAGCAGTACTTC
CDR3: CASSDRSTSGSVYEQYF

J: TRBJ2-1
V: TRBV7-2
length: 16
D: .
size: many
DNA: TGTGCCAGCAGCTCAGTAGGGTGGGGTGTACACAATGAGCAGTTCTTC
CDR3: CASSSVGWGVHNEQFF

J: TRBJ2-3
V: TRBV20-1
length: 16
D: TRBD2
size: many
DNA: TGCAGTGTCAGTAGGGCGGGAGGGAAAAGGACAGATACGCAGTATTTT
CDR3: CSVSRAGGKRTDTQYF

J: TRBJ1-2
V: TRBV5-1
length: 13
D: TRBD1
size: many
DNA: TGCGCCAGCAGCTTGGGACAGGGGAACGGCTACACCTTC
CDR3: CASSLGQGNGYTF

J: TRBJ2-2
V: TRBV5-4
length: 13
D: .
size: few
DNA: TGTGCCAGCAGCGGAGGGACCGCCGGGGAGCTGTTTTTT
CDR3: CASSGGTAGELFF

J: TRBJ2-7
V: TRBV7-6
length: 12
D: .
size: .
DNA: TGTGCCAGCAGCTTAGCGGGAAGCCAGCAGTACTTC
CDR3: CASSLAGSQQYF

J: TRBJ1-3
V: TRBV12-3/TRBV12-4
length: 12
D: .
size: .
DNA: TGTGCCAGCAGTTTGCAGGGAAACACCATATATTTT
CDR3: CASSLQGNTIYF

J: TRBJ2-1
V: TRBV28
length: 15
D: TRBD2
size: many
DNA: TGTGCCAGTGATCTTCGGACTAGCAGCTACAATGAGCAGTTCTTC
CDR3: CASDLRTSSYNEQFF

J: TRBJ2-5
V: TRBV28
length: 11
D: .
size: .
DNA: TGTGCCAGCAGAGGGGTAGAGACCCAGTACTTC
CDR3: CASRGVETQYF

J: TRBJ1-1
V: TRBV28
length: 12
D: .
size: many
DNA: TGTGCCAGCAGTTTATCCGTCACTGAAGCTTTCTTT
CDR3: CASSLSVTEAFF

J: TRBJ2-1
V: TRBV19
length: 16
D: .
size: few
DNA: TGTGCCAGTAGGCCACCCGGGACCCTCTCGCACAATGAGCAGTTCTTC
CDR3: CASRPPGTLSHNEQFF

J: TRBJ2-7
V: TRBV24-1
length: 14
D: .
size: once
DNA: TGTGCCACCAGTGATTCGGGCCATTCCTACGAGCAGTACTTC
CDR3: CATSDSGHSYEQYF

J: TRBJ2-5
V: TRBV29-1
length: 13
D: .
size: few
DNA: TGCAGCGCGGATGACAGATTACAAGAGACCCAGTACTTC
CDR3: CSADDRLQETQYF

J: TRBJ2-7
V: TRBV18
length: 16
D: TRBD1
size: many
DNA: TGTGCCAGCTCACAAACTTCCGGGACAGGTGGGCGCGAGCAGTACTTC
CDR3: CASSQTSGTGGREQYF